Following are 16 T cell receptor beta chains from one sample sequenced in a study of T cell repertoires in cytomegalovirus infection. TCRdb reanalysed the reads using MiXCR and keeps one entry per CDR3 protein. The table shows 830,000 or so distinct CDR3 sequences, with roughly 33% occurring only once. Their antigens remain unidentified. The starting material was cultured CD8+ T cells from PBMCs, obtained from culture after CMV antigen stimulation. These receptors all stem from a human donor in good health (CMV status not recorded). Some clones in this sample may be carry-over from other donors' samples.

This clonotype appeared a few times. One junction end disagrees with the germline gene, perhaps due to a read error. The chain is built from TRBV7-7 and TRBJ1-2, with 10 bases matching TRBD1. Per the germline V gene, CDR1 is SSHAT and CDR2 is FNYEAQ (reference sequence). This CDR3 is 15 amino acids long. Here the CDR3 reads CASSYDRGLNYGYTF. DNA of the CDR3: TGTGCTAGCAGCTATGACAGGGGGCTTAACTATGGCTACACCTTC.

The chain joins TRBV7-6 to TRBJ2-3; D ambiguous. This CDR3 contains 15 residues. Germline V lookup: CDR1 SGHVS, CDR2 FNYEAQ. The V and J ends lost 5 bases and 2 bases respectively, with 14 bases between them. The CDR3 protein is CASSPGRIITDTQYF. In DNA, the CDR3 is TGTGCCAGCAGCCCAGGACGGATTATCACAGATACGCAGTATTTT.

J is TRBJ2-2 and V is TRBV14; possible D gene TRBD2, 6 bases. Germline V gene lookup returns CDR1 SGHDN and CDR2 FVKESK. Trimming shortened V by 2 bases and J by 4 bases, and 14 bases separated the two germline ends. There are 16 residues in the CDR3. CDR3 sequence: CASSQYELASTGELFF. CDR3 in DNA: TGTGCCAGCAGCCAATACGAACTAGCAAGCACCGGGGAGCTGTTTTTT.

The chain uses TRBV6-1 and TRBJ1-1; D uncertain. The V and J ends lost 1 base and 0 bases respectively, with 9 bases between them. Germline V gives CDR1 MNHNS, CDR2 SASEGT. The CDR3 runs 15 residues. The CDR3 here is CASSEVLAVNTEAFF. The CDR3 coding sequence is TGTGCCAGCAGTGAAGTTCTGGCGGTGAACACTGAAGCTTTCTTT.

DNA of the CDR3: TGTGCCAGCAGCCCTAAAGTCATAGACCACAATGAGCAGTTCTTC. Amino acid sequence: CASSPKVIDHNEQFF. V is TRBV4-2 and J is TRBJ2-1; D gene ambiguous. V was pared by 4 bases and J by 5 bases, with 15 bases between. Germline V gene data show CDR1 as LGHNA and CDR2 as YNFKEQ. CDR3 length: 15 amino acids.

This clonotype was picked up many times. This chain uses TRBV20-1 with TRBJ2-3; D possibly uses TRBD1 or TRBD2 (6 bases each). CDR1 is DFQATT, CDR2 SNEGSKA, per germline (reference sequence). Between the trimmed V and J ends, which lost 4 bases and 4 bases, there was a span of 18 bases. The CDR3 has 15 amino acids. The CDR3 sequence is CSAKPFRGLPDTQYF. The DNA of the CDR3 is TGCAGTGCTAAGCCGTTTCGGGGGCTTCCAGATACGCAGTATTTT.

This clonotype was found a few times. The chain is built from TRBV11-3 and TRBJ2-5; 7 bases are a match to TRBD2. Germline V gene data show CDR1 as SGHNT and CDR2 as YENEEA. After removal of 1 base from V and 4 bases from J, the junction contained 6 bases not matched to a gene. The CDR3 totals 15 residues. The CDR3 nucleotides read TGTGCCAGCAGCTTAGTTTCGGGGAGGGCAGAGACCCAGTACTTC. Encoded protein: CASSLVSGRAETQYF.

The chain employs TRBV19 and TRBJ1-1; D perhaps matches TRBD1 (6 bases). Trimming took off 9 bases at V and 4 bases at J, with 9 bases between the two ends. The CDR3 spans 11 residues. The V gene's germline CDR1 is LNHDA and CDR2 SQIVND (reference sequence). The CDR3 reads CASQGFTEAFF. CDR3 DNA: TGTGCCAGCCAGGGGTTCACTGAAGCTTTCTTT.

This clonotype was seen only a few times. The chain links TRBV28 to TRBJ1-1, with 7 bases that match TRBD1. The CDR3 is made up of 16 amino acids. Germline values: CDR1 MDHEN, CDR2 SYDVKM. With V trimmed by 4 bases and J by 5 bases, 13 bases remained unmatched. Here the CDR3 reads CASSWVYHTGETEAFF. Written as DNA, the CDR3 is TGTGCCAGCAGTTGGGTTTACCACACAGGGGAAACTGAAGCTTTCTTT.

This clonotype was counted at least ten times. The chain carries TRBV9 and TRBJ2-3, with D unclear. The CDR3 consists of 12 residues. V lost 1 base and J 3 bases, leaving 3 bases between the germline ends. Per germline, CDR1 SGDLS and CDR2 YYNGEE. CDR3 nucleotide sequence: TGTGCCAGCAGCGTAAGGACAGATACGCAGTATTTT. Translating gives CASSVRTDTQYF.

This sequence joins TRBV7-9 and TRBJ1-6; TRBD1 might be the D (6 bases). The CDR3 runs 16 residues. V was cut by 1 base and J by 8 bases, with 15 bases left in between. Looked up from germline, CDR1 is SEHNR and CDR2 is FQNEAQ (reference sequence). The CDR3 sequence is CASSLEGGDSHSPLHF. For the CDR3, the DNA is TGTGCCAGCAGCTTAGAAGGGGGAGATTCCCATTCACCCCTCCACTTT.

The chain links TRBV4-1 to TRBJ1-5, with D unclear. V lost 0 bases and J 5 bases, leaving 5 bases between the germline ends. The CDR3 is made up of 13 amino acids. Germline V gives CDR1 MGHRA, CDR2 YSYEKL. The CDR3 loop reads CASSQDADQPQHF. The CDR3 DNA reads as TGCGCCAGCAGCCAAGACGCGGATCAGCCCCAGCATTTT.

This clonotype has just a few counts. The chain couples TRBV7-2 to TRBJ2-1, with 10 positions matching TRBD1. The CDR3 length is 15 residues. The V segment lost 5 bases and the J segment 5 bases; nucleotides outside the gene matches: 6. Germline V gene data show CDR1 as SGHTA and CDR2 as FQGNSA. The CDR3 reads CASSPGQGVHNEQFF. CDR3 sequence (DNA): TGTGCCAGCAGCCCAGGACAGGGGGTGCACAATGAGCAGTTCTTC.

The table lists this clonotype with a few counts. The gene calls are TRBV10-3 and TRBJ2-3, with 13 bases lining up with TRBD2. V shed 6 bases and J 0 bases; nucleotides not matched to a gene: 6. The CDR3 is 17 residues long. Per germline, CDR1 ENHRY and CDR2 SYGVKD. The CDR3 is CAIRRTSGGPSTDTQYF. The CDR3 bases are TGTGCCATCAGGAGGACTAGCGGGGGCCCCAGCACAGATACGCAGTATTTT.

This chain connects TRBV19 to TRBJ2-3; TRBD2 is a possible D gene (5 bases). The CDR3 covers 14 residues. The V and J ends lost 3 bases and 4 bases respectively, with 11 bases between them. Germline V gene data show CDR1 as LNHDA and CDR2 as SQIVND (reference sequence). The CDR3 bases are TGTGCCAGTAGTATGGAACTGAGGGCAGATACGCAGTATTTT. It codes for CASSMELRADTQYF.

The rearrangement joins TRBV24-1 to TRBJ2-2, with D possibly being TRBD2 (5 bases). CDR1 KGHDR and CDR2 SFDVKD come from the germline V gene. Trimming cost V 12 bases and J 7 bases, with 14 bases left between them. The CDR3 runs 12 residues. In nucleotides, the CDR3 is TGTGCCTACGAAAGGGAGAACGGGGAGCTGTTTTTT. It translates to CAYERENGELFF.